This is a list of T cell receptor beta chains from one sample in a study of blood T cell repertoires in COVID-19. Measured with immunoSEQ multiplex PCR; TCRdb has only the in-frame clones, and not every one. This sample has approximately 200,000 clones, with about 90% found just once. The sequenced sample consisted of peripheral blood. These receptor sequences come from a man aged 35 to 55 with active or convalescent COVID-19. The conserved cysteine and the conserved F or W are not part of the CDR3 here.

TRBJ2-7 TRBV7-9 ASSRQGESLEQY
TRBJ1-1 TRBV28 ASSPPTGGGWLRTEAF
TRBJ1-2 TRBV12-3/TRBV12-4 AIQPVTGDGYT
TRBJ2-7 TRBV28 ASSSPGGTYEQY
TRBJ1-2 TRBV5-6 ASGTGGNGYT
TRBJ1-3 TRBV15 ATSRAMDTIY
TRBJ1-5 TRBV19 ASSMAGFEPQH
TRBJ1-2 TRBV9 ASSVGSGQGNYGYT
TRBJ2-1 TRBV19 ASKAPGQANNEQF
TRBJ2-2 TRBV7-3 ASSLRAGAAGELF
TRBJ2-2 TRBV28 AISTPGTSGKGTGELF
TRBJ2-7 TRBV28 ASSFRGLYEQY
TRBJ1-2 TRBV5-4 ASSHNGDDYGYT
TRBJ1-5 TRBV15 ATSSLYRGSNQPQH
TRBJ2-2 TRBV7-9 ASSSSGGTGELF
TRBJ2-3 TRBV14 ASSRRESTDTQY
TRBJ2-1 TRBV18 ASEALAGIYNEQF
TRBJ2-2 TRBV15 ATSRDRGTGELF
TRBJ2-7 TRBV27 ATRLAPGEQY
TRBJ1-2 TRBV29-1 SVVGHLNYGYT
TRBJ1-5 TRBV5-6 ASSSRQARDQPQH
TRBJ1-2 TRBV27 ASSLGPGNYGYT
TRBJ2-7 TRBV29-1 SVEDGNQAYEQY
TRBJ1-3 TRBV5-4 ASSFLLSSGNTIY
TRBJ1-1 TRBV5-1 ASRAGNTEAF
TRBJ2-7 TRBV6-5 ASSYSVRGRGYEQY
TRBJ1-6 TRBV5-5 ASSFGQGINNSPLH
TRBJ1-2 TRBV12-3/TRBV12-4 ASSQGYSYGYT
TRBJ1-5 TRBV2 ASSEDRSPYSNQPQH
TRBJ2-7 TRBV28 ASNGPGRGDEQY
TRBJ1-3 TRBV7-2 ASSSNPNYSGNTIY
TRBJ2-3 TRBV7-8 ASSSHDRGTQY
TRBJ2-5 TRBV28 ASSSLRGSPETQY
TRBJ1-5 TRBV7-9 ASSLGTGLQPQH
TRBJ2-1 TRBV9 ASSAGGVKTYNEQF
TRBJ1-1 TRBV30 ACRQRPNTEAF
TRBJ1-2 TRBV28 ASRSGEGLDGYT
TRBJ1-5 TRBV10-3 AISESFSQPQH
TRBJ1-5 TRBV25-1 ASSEEGAQPQH
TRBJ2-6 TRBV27 ASSFRLAGSGANVLT
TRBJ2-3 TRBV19 ASSGGLTDTQY